Below are 19 T cell receptor beta chains sequenced from a single sample in a study of early T cells in non-severe SARS-CoV-2 infection. TCRdb independently ran MiXCR on the 5' RACE reads; one entry per CDR3 protein. The sample records roughly 58,000 distinct CDR3 sequences, roughly 6.8% being singletons. The sequencing sample was made of whole blood. Every receptor here comes from an adult who was a healthcare worker with PCR-confirmed SARS-CoV-2 infection or an uninfected control (not recorded which).

This clonotype was observed a few times. The J gene is TRBJ2-1, the V gene TRBV10-2, with 11 bases lining up with TRBD1. The ends lost 11 bases at V and 7 bases at J; junction bases unmatched: 13. The CDR3 has 15 residues. The V gene's germline CDR1 is WSHSY and CDR2 SAAADI. The CDR3 DNA is TGCGCCCCCGGGGCCCGGGACAGGGGGGGGAATGAGCAGTTCTTC. Encoded protein: CAPGARDRGGNEQFF.

This clonotype was counted ten times or more. The V and J genes are TRBV7-8 and TRBJ1-1, with D perhaps matching TRBD1 (5 bases). Germline V lookup: CDR1 SGHVS, CDR2 FQNEAQ. CDR3 size: 15 residues. V was cut by 2 bases and J by 4 bases, with 14 bases left in between. The CDR3 loop is CASSLRKGAGTEAFF. Here the CDR3 DNA reads TGTGCCAGCAGCTTACGCAAAGGGGCGGGCACTGAAGCTTTCTTT.

This clonotype was observed many times. The chain recombines TRBV5-1 with TRBJ1-1, with 7 bases fitting TRBD1. Trimming took 4 bases from V and 5 from J; bases not matched to a gene: 5. Germline V gene lookup returns CDR1 SGHRS and CDR2 YFSETQ. The CDR3 runs 13 residues. The chain's CDR3 is CASSMEGATEAFF. The CDR3 nucleotides are TGCGCCAGCAGCATGGAGGGGGCAACTGAAGCTTTCTTT.

This clonotype showed up many times. As DNA, the CDR3 is TGCGCCTCGATAGGGGCCAGGGGGAATGAGCAGTTCTTC. This codes for CASIGARGNEQFF. The gene calls are TRBV5-1 and TRBJ2-1, with 7 bases that match TRBD1. Germline CDR1 is SGHRS and CDR2 is YFSETQ. This CDR3 comprises 13 residues. V shed 10 bases, J shed 7 bases, and the junction held 11 bases outside the gene matches.

This clonotype was counted a few times. J is TRBJ1-5 and V is TRBV28; TRBD1 aligns across 7 bases. The CDR3 contains 15 residues. Germline CDR1 is MDHEN and CDR2 is SYDVKM. Losses at the gene ends were 6 bases for V and 0 bases for J; bases not matched to a gene: 5. The CDR3 DNA sequence: TGTGCCAGCAGCCCAGGGGGGTATAGCAATCAGCCCCAGCATTTT. Translating it yields CASSPGGYSNQPQHF.

This clonotype was found many times. The CDR3 loop reads CASSPTGGHQPQHF. In DNA, the CDR3 is TGTGCCAGCAGTCCAACAGGGGGCCATCAGCCCCAGCATTTT. This chain connects TRBV12-3 or TRBV12-4 to TRBJ1-5; TRBD1 aligns across 9 bases. V was pared by 5 bases and J by 5 bases, with 4 bases of the junction left unmatched. The CDR3 is made up of 14 amino acids.

The chain is built from TRBV2 and TRBJ2-5, with D perhaps TRBD1 (7 bases). CDR1 SNHLY and CDR2 FYNNEI come from the germline V gene. Trimming took off 4 bases at V and 5 bases at J, with 17 bases between the two ends. The CDR3 length is 15 residues. CDR3 region: CASSVQGLRGETQYF. The CDR3 coding sequence is TGTGCCAGCAGTGTACAGGGGCTTCGGGGGGAGACCCAGTACTTC. Complete variable domain (other parts from reference TRBV2 and TRBJ2-5): EPEVTQTPSHQVTQMGQEVILRCVPISNHLYFYWYRQILGQKVEFLVSFYNNEISEKSEIFDDQFSVERPDGSNFTLKIRSTKLEDSAMYFCASSVQGLRGETQYFGPGTRLLVL.

This clonotype was observed at least ten times. This chain links TRBV7-2 with TRBJ2-2; unclear D gene. V lost 4 bases and J 2 bases, leaving 5 bases between the germline ends. Germline CDR1 is SGHTA and CDR2 is FQGNSA. This CDR3 is 13 amino acids long. CDR3 sequence reads: CASSSRNTGELFF. The CDR3 DNA follows: TGTGCCAGCAGCTCCCGAAACACCGGGGAGCTGTTTTTT.

This clonotype was seen a handful of times. DNA for the CDR3: TGCGCCAGCAGCTTGGCCGGGACAGGGGCGGCCTACGAGCAGTACTTC. It yields the protein CASSLAGTGAAYEQYF. This chain uses TRBV5-1 with TRBJ2-7, with TRBD1 identical over 10 bases. This CDR3 spans 16 amino acids. V shed 0 bases, J shed 2 bases, and the junction held 5 bases outside the gene matches. Looked up from germline, CDR1 is SGHRS and CDR2 is YFSETQ. The variable domain in full, with the rest retrieved from reference TRBV5-1 and TRBJ2-7, is KAGVTQTPRYLIKTRGQQVTLSCSPISGHRSVSWYQQTPGQGLQFLFEYFSETQRNKGNFPGRFSGRQFSNSRSEMNVSTLELGDSALYLCASSLAGTGAAYEQYFGPGTRLTVT.

The table lists this clonotype with many counts. The chain joins TRBV6-5 to TRBJ1-5; 8 bases are shared with TRBD1. Germline-derived CDR1 and CDR2 are MNHEY and SVGAGI. CDR3 length: 17 amino acids. The trim removed 4 bases at V and 4 bases at J, leaving 12 bases unmatched. CDR3: CASSFRRGTGGNQPQHF. CDR3 coding DNA: TGTGCCAGCAGTTTCCGACGCGGGACAGGAGGTAATCAGCCCCAGCATTTT.

V and J are TRBV4-1 and TRBJ2-7, with 7 bases matching TRBD2. CDR1 and CDR2 from the germline V gene are MGHRA and YSYEKL. This CDR3 has 15 residues. Losses at the gene ends were 4 bases for V and 0 bases for J; bases not matched to a gene: 6. For the CDR3, the DNA is TGCGCCAGCAGCCCCAGCGGGGACCTCTCCTACGAGCAGTACTTC. Protein sequence: CASSPSGDLSYEQYF.

Ten or more counts support this clonotype. The V gene is TRBV24-1, the J gene TRBJ2-3; D is ambiguous. CDR3 length: 14 amino acids. Germline V gene lookup returns CDR1 KGHDR and CDR2 SFDVKD. The germline V and J ends were trimmed by 4 bases and 0 bases, with 7 bases remaining between them. The CDR3 coding sequence is TGTGCCACCAGTGACATAAGAAGCACAGATACGCAGTATTTT. This gives the protein CATSDIRSTDTQYF.

This clonotype was counted a few times. The chain employs TRBV2 and TRBJ1-2; no reliable D call. This CDR3 has 10 residues. Germline lookup yields CDR1 SNHLY and CDR2 FYNNEI. With 6 bases removed from V and 6 bases from J, the gap between germline ends came to 5 bases. CDR3 DNA sequence: TGTGCCAGCAGGGGGAATGGCTACACCTTC. Residues: CASRGNGYTF.

This clonotype was counted a few times. The chain recombines TRBV25-1 with TRBJ2-7; D is uncertain. The CDR3 has 14 amino acids. The germline V gene has CDR1 MGHDK and CDR2 SYGVNS. Trimming removed 7 bases from V and 5 bases from J, with 18 bases in between. CDR3 sequence (DNA): TGTGCCAGCACCGGGCCCTCCCTATGGGACGAGCAGTACTTC. Amino acid sequence: CASTGPSLWDEQYF.

This clonotype was counted at least ten times. V usage is TRBV6-1 and J usage is TRBJ2-5, with TRBD2 matching over 10 bases. V trimming: 1 base; J trimming: 7 bases; junction bases outside the gene matches: 12. This CDR3 region has 17 residues. The germline gives CDR1 MNHNS, CDR2 SASEGT. The CDR3, as DNA: TGTGCCAGCAGTGAAGAGAGGGCTAGCGGGGGTTTAGGGACCCAGTACTTC. This codes for CASSEERASGGLGTQYF.

This clonotype was detected many times. The chain combines TRBV12-3 or TRBV12-4 with TRBJ2-3; D is tentatively TRBD1 or TRBD2 (5 bases each). V was clipped by 2 bases and J by 0 bases, with 9 bases between them. This CDR3 contains 15 residues. The CDR3 protein is CASSLRGDSTDTQYF. The CDR3 nucleotides are TGTGCCAGCAGTTTACGAGGGGACAGCACAGATACGCAGTATTTT.

This clonotype came up a few times. The rearrangement joins TRBV19 to TRBJ2-3; 14 bases map to TRBD2. The CDR3 has 19 residues. The germline gives CDR1 LNHDA, CDR2 SQIVND (reference sequence). The J segment lost 2 bases and the V segment lost 5 bases, leaving 12 bases of the junction unmatched. The CDR3: CASSPEGLAGALLTDTQYF. Written as DNA, the CDR3 is TGTGCCAGTAGTCCCGAGGGACTAGCGGGGGCCTTACTCACAGATACGCAGTATTTT.

This clonotype was observed a handful of times. The rearrangement uses TRBV7-2 and TRBJ2-5; 9 bases line up with TRBD2. CDR3 length: 16 residues. Germline V gene sequence: CDR1 SGHTA, CDR2 FQGNSA. The V segment lost 1 base and the J segment 4 bases; nucleotides outside the gene matches: 7. This CDR3 reads CASSLGGAGGLETQYF. The CDR3 DNA follows: TGTGCCAGCAGCTTAGGAGGTGCGGGGGGGCTAGAGACCCAGTACTTC.

This clonotype was counted at least ten times. The V call is TRBV11-2, the J call TRBJ2-7, with a tentative D call TRBD2 (5 bases). V dropped 5 bases and J dropped 1 base, with 12 bases sitting between them. The length of the CDR3 is 14 residues. Germline CDR1 reads SGHAT; CDR2 reads FQNNGV. CDR3 coding DNA: TGTGCCAGCAGCCCGAGGGCGTATTCCTACGAGCAGTACTTC. It specifies CASSPRAYSYEQYF.